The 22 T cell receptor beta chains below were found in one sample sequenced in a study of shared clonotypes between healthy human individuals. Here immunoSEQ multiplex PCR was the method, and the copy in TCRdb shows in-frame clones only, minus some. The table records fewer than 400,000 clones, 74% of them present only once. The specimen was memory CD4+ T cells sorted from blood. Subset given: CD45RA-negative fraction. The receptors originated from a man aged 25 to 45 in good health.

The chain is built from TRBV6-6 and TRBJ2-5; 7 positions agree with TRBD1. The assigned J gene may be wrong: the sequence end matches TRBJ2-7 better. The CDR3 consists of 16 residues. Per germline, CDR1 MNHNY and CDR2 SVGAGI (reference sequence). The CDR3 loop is CASSSAKGTASYEQYF. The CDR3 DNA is TGTGCCAGCAGTTCCGCAAAAGGGACAGCTTCCTACGAGCAGTACTTC.

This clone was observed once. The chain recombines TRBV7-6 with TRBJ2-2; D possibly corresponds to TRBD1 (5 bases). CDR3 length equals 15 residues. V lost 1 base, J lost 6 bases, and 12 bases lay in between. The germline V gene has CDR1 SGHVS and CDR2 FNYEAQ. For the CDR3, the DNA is TGTGCCAGCAGCTTAGTGCAGGGTGGGTCCGGGGAGCTGTTTTTT. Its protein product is CASSLVQGGSGELFF.

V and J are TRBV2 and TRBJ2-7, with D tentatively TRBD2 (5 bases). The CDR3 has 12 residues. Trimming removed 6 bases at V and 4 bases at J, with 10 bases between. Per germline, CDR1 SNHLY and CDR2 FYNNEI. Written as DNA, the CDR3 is TGTGCCAGCAGCCTAACGGGATACGAGCAGTACTTC. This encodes CASSLTGYEQYF.

The CDR3 nucleotides are TGTGCCAGCAGGGCTAGCGGGAGAGGGGAGACCCAGTACTTC. It is translated as CASRASGRGETQYF. The chain couples TRBV6-5 to TRBJ2-5, with 10 bases matching TRBD2. Germline CDR1 reads MNHEY; CDR2 reads SVGAGI. V shed 6 bases, J shed 5 bases, and the junction held 6 bases outside the gene matches. The CDR3 contains 14 residues.

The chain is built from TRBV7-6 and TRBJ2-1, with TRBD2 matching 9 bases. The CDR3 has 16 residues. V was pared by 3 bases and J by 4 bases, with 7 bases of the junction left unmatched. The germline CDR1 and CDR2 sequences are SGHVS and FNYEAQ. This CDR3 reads CASSLETAGGYNEQFF. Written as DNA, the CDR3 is TGTGCCAGCAGCTTGGAGACCGCGGGAGGGTACAATGAGCAGTTCTTC. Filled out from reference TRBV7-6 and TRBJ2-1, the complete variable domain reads GAGVSQSPRYKVTKRGQDVALRCDPISGHVSLYWYRQALGQGPEFLTYFNYEAQQDKSGLPNDRFSAERPEGSISTLTIQRTEQRDSAMYRCASSLETAGGYNEQFFGPGTRLTVL.

CDR3 in DNA: TGTGCCAGCAGTTTTTTGGGTAGGGGGACCACTGAAGCTTTCTTT. Protein: CASSFLGRGTTEAFF. The V and J genes are TRBV28 and TRBJ1-1; D may be TRBD1 (6 bases). Per the germline V gene, CDR1 is MDHEN and CDR2 is SYDVKM. Trimming took 3 bases from V and 4 from J, leaving 15 bases between them. The CDR3 length is 15 residues.

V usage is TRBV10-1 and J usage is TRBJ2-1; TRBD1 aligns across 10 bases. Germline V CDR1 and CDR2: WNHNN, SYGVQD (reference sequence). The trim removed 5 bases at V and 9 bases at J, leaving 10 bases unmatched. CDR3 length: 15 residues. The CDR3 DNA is TGCGCCAGCAGTAACGAACCGGGACAGGGGTCTGAGCAGTTCTTC. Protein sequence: CASSNEPGQGSEQFF.

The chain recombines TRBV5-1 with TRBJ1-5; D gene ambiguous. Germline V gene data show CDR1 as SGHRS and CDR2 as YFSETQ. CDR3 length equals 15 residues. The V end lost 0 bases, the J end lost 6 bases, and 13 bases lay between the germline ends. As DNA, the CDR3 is TGCGCCAGCAGCTTGGAATCCGGGTTTGTTCAGCCCCAGCATTTT. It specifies CASSLESGFVQPQHF.

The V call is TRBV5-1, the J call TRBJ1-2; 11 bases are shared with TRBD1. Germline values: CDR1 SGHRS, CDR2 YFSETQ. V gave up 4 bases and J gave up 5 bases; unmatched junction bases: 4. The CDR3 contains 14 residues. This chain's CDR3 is CASSGTGGSYGYTF. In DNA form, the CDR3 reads TGCGCCAGCAGCGGGACAGGGGGAAGTTATGGCTACACCTTC. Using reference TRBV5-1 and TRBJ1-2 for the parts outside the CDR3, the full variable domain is KAGVTQTPRYLIKTRGQQVTLSCSPISGHRSVSWYQQTPGQGLQFLFEYFSETQRNKGNFPGRFSGRQFSNSRSEMNVSTLELGDSALYLCASSGTGGSYGYTFGSGTRLTVV.

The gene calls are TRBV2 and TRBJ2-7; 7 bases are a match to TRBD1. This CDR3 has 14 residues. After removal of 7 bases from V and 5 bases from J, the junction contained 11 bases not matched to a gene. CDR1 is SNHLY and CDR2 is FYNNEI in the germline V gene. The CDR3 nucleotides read TGTGCCAGCACCGAACAGGGGCCGAGCGACGAGCAGTACTTC. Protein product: CASTEQGPSDEQYF.

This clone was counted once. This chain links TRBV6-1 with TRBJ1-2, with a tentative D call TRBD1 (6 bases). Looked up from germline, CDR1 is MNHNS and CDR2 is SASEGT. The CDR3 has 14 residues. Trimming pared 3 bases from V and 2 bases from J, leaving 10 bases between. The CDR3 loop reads CASSDLGGNYGYTF. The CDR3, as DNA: TGTGCCAGCAGTGATCTGGGGGGCAACTATGGCTACACCTTC.

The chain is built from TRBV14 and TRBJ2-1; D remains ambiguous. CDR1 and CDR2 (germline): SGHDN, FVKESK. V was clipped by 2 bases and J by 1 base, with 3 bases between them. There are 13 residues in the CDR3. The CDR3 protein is CASSQTSYNEQFF. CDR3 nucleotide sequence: TGTGCCAGCAGCCAAACTTCCTACAATGAGCAGTTCTTC.

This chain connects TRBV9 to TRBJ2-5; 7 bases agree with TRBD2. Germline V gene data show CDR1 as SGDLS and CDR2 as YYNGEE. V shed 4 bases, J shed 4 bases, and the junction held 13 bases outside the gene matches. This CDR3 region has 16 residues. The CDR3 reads CASSSSPGGSRETQYF. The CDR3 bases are TGTGCCAGCAGCTCCTCCCCCGGGGGGTCACGAGAGACCCAGTACTTC.

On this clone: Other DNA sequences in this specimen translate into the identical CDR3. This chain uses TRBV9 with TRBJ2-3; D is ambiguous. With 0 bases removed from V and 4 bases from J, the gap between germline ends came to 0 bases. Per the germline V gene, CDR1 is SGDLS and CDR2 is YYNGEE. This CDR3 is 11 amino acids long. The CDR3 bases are TGTGCCAGCAGCGTAGCAGATACGCAGTATTTT. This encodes CASSVADTQYF.

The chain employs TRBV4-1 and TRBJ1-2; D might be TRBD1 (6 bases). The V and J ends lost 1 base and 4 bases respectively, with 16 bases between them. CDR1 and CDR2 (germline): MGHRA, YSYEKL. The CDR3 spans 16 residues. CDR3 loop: CASSQGGGGASYGYTF. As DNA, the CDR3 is TGCGCCAGCAGCCAAGGAGGAGGGGGTGCGAGCTATGGCTACACCTTC.

CDR3 amino acids: CASSLRVEYEQYF. CDR3 coding DNA: TGTGCCAGCAGCCTCCGGGTCGAATACGAGCAGTACTTC. This rearrangement joins TRBV6-1 to TRBJ2-7; D not certain. Germline CDR1 is MNHNS and CDR2 is SASEGT. This CDR3 region has 13 residues. The V and J ends lost 6 bases and 4 bases respectively, with 13 bases between them.

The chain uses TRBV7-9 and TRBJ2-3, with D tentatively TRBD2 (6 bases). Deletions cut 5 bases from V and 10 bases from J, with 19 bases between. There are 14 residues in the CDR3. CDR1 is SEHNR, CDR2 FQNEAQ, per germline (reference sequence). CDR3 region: CASSTTDLAIAQYF. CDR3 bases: TGTGCCAGCAGCACCACAGACCTAGCGATAGCGCAGTATTTT.

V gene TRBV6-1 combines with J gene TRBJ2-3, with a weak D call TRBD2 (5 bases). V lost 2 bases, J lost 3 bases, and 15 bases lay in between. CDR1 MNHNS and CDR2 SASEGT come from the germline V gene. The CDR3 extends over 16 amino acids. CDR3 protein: CASSEYGVGLTDTQYF. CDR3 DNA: TGTGCCAGCAGTGAATACGGGGTAGGATTGACAGATACGCAGTATTTT.

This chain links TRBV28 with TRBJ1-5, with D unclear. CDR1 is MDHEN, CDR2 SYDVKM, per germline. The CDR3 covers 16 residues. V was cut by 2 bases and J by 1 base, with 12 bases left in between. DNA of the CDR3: TGTGCCAGCAGTTTAATGCGGCGGATAAGCAATCAGCCCCAGCATTTT. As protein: CASSLMRRISNQPQHF.

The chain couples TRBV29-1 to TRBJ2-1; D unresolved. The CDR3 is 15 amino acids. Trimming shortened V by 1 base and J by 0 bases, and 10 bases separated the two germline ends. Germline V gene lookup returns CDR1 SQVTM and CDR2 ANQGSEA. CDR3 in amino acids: CSVEGGTSSYNEQFF. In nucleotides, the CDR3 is TGCAGCGTTGAAGGAGGTACAAGCTCCTACAATGAGCAGTTCTTC.

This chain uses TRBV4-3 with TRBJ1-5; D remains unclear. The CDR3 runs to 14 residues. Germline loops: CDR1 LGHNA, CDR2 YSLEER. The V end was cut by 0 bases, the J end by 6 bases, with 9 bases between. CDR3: CASSQDPRGQPQHF. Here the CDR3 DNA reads TGCGCCAGCAGCCAAGACCCTCGGGGTCAGCCCCAGCATTTT.

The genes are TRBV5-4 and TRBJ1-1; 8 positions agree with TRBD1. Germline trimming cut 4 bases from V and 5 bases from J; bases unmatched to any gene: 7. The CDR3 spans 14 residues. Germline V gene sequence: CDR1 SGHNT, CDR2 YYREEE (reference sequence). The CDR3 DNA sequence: TGTGCCAGCAGCGACGGACAGGGTCGGACTGAAGCTTTCTTT. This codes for CASSDGQGRTEAFF.